This T cell receptor beta chain was profiled in a study of human T cells and chemical hapten exposure. The study, taken as a whole, reports: Patch test score rose with PT1 expanded TCRs, significant at 8, 16, 32, not 4.

Authors' data handling: A per-sample median of roughly 100,000 TCRs was observed, with a range of about 23,224 to 700,000. TCRdb redid the calling of the RACE reads with MiXCR, one entry per CDR3 protein. The V and J calls come from TCRdb's annotation, not from the publication. The sample has about 42,000 distinct CDR3 sequences; around 12% are singletons. The CDR3 extends over 12 amino acids. Germline assignment: CDR1 SGHVS and CDR2 FQNEAQ. This clonotype has a handful of counts. Its antigen is unknown. One end of the junction is discordant with germline, which a read error may explain. Described time point: pre-sensitization, week 0. Treatment meaning: therapeutic diphenylcyclopropenone sensitization with weekly scalp DPC.

Sequencing used whole blood, obtained in connection with sensitization to the hapten diphenylcyclopropenone (DPC). The clonotype comes from a woman between 25 and 40 years old with alopecia areata. Some clones in this sample may be carry-over from other donors' samples. This sequence joins TRBV7-8 and TRBJ2-1, with D unclear. CDR3 region: CASSLAAGAMVF. The CDR3 DNA follows: TGTGCCAGCAGCTTAGCTGCAGGAGCCATGGTCTTC.